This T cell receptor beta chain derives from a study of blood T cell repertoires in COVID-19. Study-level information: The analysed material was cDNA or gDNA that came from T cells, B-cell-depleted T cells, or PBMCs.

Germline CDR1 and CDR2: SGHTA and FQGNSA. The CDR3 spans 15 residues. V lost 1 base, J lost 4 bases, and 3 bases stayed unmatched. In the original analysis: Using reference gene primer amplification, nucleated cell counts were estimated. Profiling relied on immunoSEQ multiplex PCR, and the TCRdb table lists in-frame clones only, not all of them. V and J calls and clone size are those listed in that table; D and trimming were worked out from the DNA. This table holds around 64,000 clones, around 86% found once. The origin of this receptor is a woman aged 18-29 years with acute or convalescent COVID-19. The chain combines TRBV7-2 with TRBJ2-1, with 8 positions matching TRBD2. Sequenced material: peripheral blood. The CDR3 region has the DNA TGTGCCAGCAGCTTAGGAGCGGGAGAATACAATGAGCAGTTCTTC. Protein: CASSLGAGEYNEQFF.